A single sample gave rise to the 26 T cell receptor beta chains below, sequenced in a study of blood T cell repertoires in COVID-19. Assay: immunoSEQ multiplex PCR; the TCRdb copy retains only in-frame clones and omits some. This sample has around 340,000 clones; approximately 86% occur once, and the top ten carry about 7.1%. Sequenced material: peripheral blood. These receptors were taken from an older woman with COVID-19, enrolled during active disease.

This rearrangement joins TRBV3-1 (or the pseudogene TRBV3-2) to TRBJ1-1; D is perhaps TRBD1 (6 bases). The CDR3 has 14 amino acids. Germline CDR1 reads LGHDT; CDR2 reads YNNKEL (reference sequence). The ends were cut back, 4 bases at V and 1 base at J, with 10 bases in the middle. The CDR3: CASSLTQGNTEAFF. CDR3 DNA sequence: TGTGCCAGCAGCCTTACACAGGGGAACACTGAAGCTTTCTTT.

The V gene is TRBV2, the J gene TRBJ2-1, with D maybe TRBD2 (6 bases). In germline, CDR1 is SNHLY, CDR2 FYNNEI. CDR3 length: 17 residues. V was pared by 4 bases and J by 0 bases, with 16 bases between. CDR3 nucleotide sequence: TGTGCCAGCAGTGTCGAGACGGGAGCCGCCTCCTACAATGAGCAGTTCTTC. As protein: CASSVETGAASYNEQFF.

The CDR3 DNA reads as TGTGCCAGCAGCCAACTAGCGGGGGTAGCTACGCAGTATTTT. Translated, it gives CASSQLAGVATQYF. The J gene is TRBJ2-3, the V gene TRBV3-1 (or the pseudogene TRBV3-2); 10 bases agree with TRBD2. Germline CDR1 is LGHDT and CDR2 is YNNKEL (reference sequence). The CDR3 totals 14 residues. The junction had 4 bases not matched to a gene; V was cut back by 2 bases and J by 8 bases.

The V and J genes are TRBV5-1 and TRBJ2-7; 15 nucleotides match TRBD2. Germline lookup yields CDR1 SGHRS and CDR2 YFSETQ. The CDR3 has 19 residues. With 0 bases clipped from V and 1 base from J, the junction kept 8 bases outside the gene matches. Here the CDR3 reads CASSLVRTSGGAGSYEQYF. The CDR3 DNA is TGCGCCAGCAGCTTGGTGAGGACTAGCGGGGGGGCCGGTTCCTACGAGCAGTACTTC.

With regard to this clone: The same CDR3 can be traced to other DNA sequences in this sample. The chain carries TRBV10-3 and TRBJ2-1, with no clear D. Germline assignment: CDR1 ENHRY and CDR2 SYGVKD. Trimming removed 6 bases from V and 0 bases from J, with 3 bases in between. The CDR3 totals 12 residues. The CDR3 coding sequence is TGTGCCATCAGCGGCTCCTACAATGAGCAGTTCTTC. Its protein product is CAISGSYNEQFF.

The chain joins TRBV6-5 to TRBJ2-2, with TRBD1 as a possible D gene (6 bases). CDR1 and CDR2 from the germline V gene are MNHEY and SVGAGI. The CDR3 contains 16 residues. Trimming cost V 4 bases and J 0 bases, with 12 bases left between them. CDR3 in amino acids: CASSSRRGANTGELFF. As DNA, the CDR3 is TGTGCCAGCAGTTCCCGCAGGGGTGCGAACACCGGGGAGCTGTTTTTT.

The chain combines TRBV19 with TRBJ1-2; D uncertain. Germline lookup yields CDR1 LNHDA and CDR2 SQIVND (reference sequence). V gave up 4 bases and J gave up 7 bases, with 10 bases separating them. The CDR3 is 12 residues long. The CDR3 spells CASSKDLSGYTF. The CDR3 DNA sequence: TGTGCCAGTAGTAAAGACCTCTCTGGCTACACCTTC.

CDR3 amino acids: CASSQEEADTQYF. The DNA for the CDR3 is TGTGCCAGCAGCCAAGAAGAGGCAGATACGCAGTATTTT. The chain couples TRBV3-1 (or the pseudogene TRBV3-2) to TRBJ2-3, with D unresolved. Looked up from germline, CDR1 is LGHDT and CDR2 is YNNKEL (reference sequence). The CDR3 covers 13 residues. V shed 0 bases and J shed 4 bases, with 5 bases lying between them.

The gene calls are TRBV7-3 and TRBJ2-1; D not resolved. Between the trimmed V and J ends, which lost 0 bases and 6 bases, there was a span of 12 bases. This CDR3 spans 15 amino acids. Germline CDR1 reads SGHTA; CDR2 reads FQGTGA. The DNA for the CDR3 is TGTGCCAGCAGCTTAACCCGTAATTCCCCCAATGAGCAGTTCTTC. Amino acid sequence: CASSLTRNSPNEQFF.

This clone was counted a single time. The gene calls are TRBV3-1 (or the pseudogene TRBV3-2) and TRBJ2-3, with 8 bases lining up with TRBD2. This CDR3 region has 17 residues. V lost 5 bases, J lost 1 base, and 11 bases stayed unmatched. CDR1 and CDR2 from the germline V gene are LGHDT and YNNKEL (reference sequence). The CDR3 region is CASSLFPSSGGTDTQYF. CDR3 DNA: TGTGCCAGCAGCTTATTTCCGAGTAGCGGGGGCACAGATACGCAGTATTTT.

The sample holds one count of this clone. V gene TRBV30 combines with J gene TRBJ2-2; 8 bases are a match to TRBD1. With V trimmed by 5 bases and J by 4 bases, 6 bases remained unmatched. CDR3 size: 14 residues. Germline V CDR1 and CDR2: GTSNPN, SVGIG (reference sequence). The chain's CDR3 is CAWEGQGATGELFF. DNA of the CDR3: TGTGCCTGGGAAGGACAGGGTGCCACCGGGGAGCTGTTTTTT.

V gene TRBV4-3 combines with J gene TRBJ1-1, with no clear D. V lost 0 bases, J lost 4 bases, and 21 bases lay in between. CDR1 LGHNA and CDR2 YSLEER come from the germline V gene. This CDR3 is 18 amino acids long. In nucleotides, the CDR3 is TGCGCCAGCAGCCAAGAATCTCGTAGTCGGAGGCCCGGCACTGAAGCTTTCTTT. Its protein is CASSQESRSRRPGTEAFF.

This sequence joins TRBV24-1 and TRBJ2-7; 11 bases fit TRBD1. This CDR3 has 13 residues. V dropped 4 bases and J dropped 10; count of bases not matched to a gene: 5. CDR1 and CDR2 from the germline V gene are KGHDR and SFDVKD. CDR3 in amino acids: CATSDHGTGGQYF. CDR3 nucleotide sequence: TGTGCCACCAGTGACCATGGGACAGGGGGACAGTACTTC.

The sample holds one count of this clone. This chain connects TRBV10-2 to TRBJ2-7; the D gene is possibly TRBD2 (6 bases). Per germline, CDR1 WSHSY and CDR2 SAAADI. V dropped 8 bases and J dropped 0 bases, with 8 bases sitting between them. This CDR3 contains 12 residues. DNA for the CDR3: TGCGCCAGCGGGGACTCCTCCTACGAGCAGTACTTC. Protein product: CASGDSSYEQYF.

This clone was seen just once. This chain's CDR3 is CASSRGKGGGPDGYTF. The CDR3, as DNA: TGCGCCAGCAGCAGGGGAAAAGGGGGGGGACCTGATGGCTACACCTTC. The V and J genes are TRBV4-1 and TRBJ1-2; tentative D call: TRBD1 (6 bases). The CDR3 covers 16 residues. V lost 5 bases and J lost 6, with 22 bases in between. Germline V gene lookup returns CDR1 MGHRA and CDR2 YSYEKL.

The chain is built from TRBV7-8 and TRBJ2-1; 8 nucleotides align to TRBD2. Germline values: CDR1 SGHVS, CDR2 FQNEAQ. Losses at the gene ends were 4 bases for V and 4 bases for J; bases not matched to a gene: 6. The length of the CDR3 is 15 residues. The CDR3 bases are TGTGCCAGCAGCTCGCTATCTAGCGGGTACAATGAGCAGTTCTTC. It encodes CASSSLSSGYNEQFF.

This chain joins TRBV7-9 and TRBJ1-1, with 8 nucleotides matching TRBD1. The germline CDR1 and CDR2 sequences are SEHNR and FQNEAQ (reference sequence). This CDR3 has 14 residues. The trim removed 4 bases at V and 1 base at J, leaving 2 bases unmatched. The CDR3 DNA reads TGTGCCAGCAGCTATACAGGGGGGAACACTGAAGCTTTCTTT. Translated: CASSYTGGNTEAFF.

This chain uses TRBV21-1 with TRBJ1-6. TRBV21-1 is recorded as a pseudogene. The CDR3 length is 19 residues. Here the CDR3 reads CATRGRKGRRLIKGSPLHF. The CDR3 DNA sequence: TGTGCCACTCGGGGAAGGAAGGGGAGGAGGTTAATCAAAGGATCACCCCTCCACTTT.

This clone occurred once. The chain couples TRBV5-1 to TRBJ2-1; TRBD2 aligns across 10 bases. This CDR3 comprises 15 residues. V trimming: 8 bases; J trimming: 1 base; junction bases outside the gene matches: 6. Germline V gene sequence: CDR1 SGHRS, CDR2 YFSETQ. CDR3: CASLPSGGSYNEQFF. The CDR3 nucleotides read TGCGCCAGTCTACCTAGCGGGGGATCCTACAATGAGCAGTTCTTC.

The chain carries TRBV5-1 and TRBJ2-2; no firm D call. The length of the CDR3 is 15 residues. CDR1 is SGHRS and CDR2 is YFSETQ in the germline V gene. Trimming took 3 bases from V and 3 from J, leaving 12 bases between them. This CDR3 is CASSSQSTYTGELFF. The CDR3 DNA sequence: TGCGCCAGCAGCTCTCAATCTACCTACACCGGGGAGCTGTTTTTT.

V usage is TRBV5-1 and J usage is TRBJ2-3, with 7 nucleotides matching TRBD2. Germline V CDR1 and CDR2: SGHRS, YFSETQ. CDR3 length: 14 residues. The ends lost 4 bases at V and 3 bases at J; junction bases unmatched: 5. The DNA for the CDR3 is TGCGCCAGCAGCAACGGACTAGATACAGATACGCAGTATTTT. It translates to CASSNGLDTDTQYF.

V usage is TRBV4-1 and J usage is TRBJ2-7; TRBD2 is a possible D gene (7 bases). With 1 base removed from V and 2 bases from J, the gap between germline ends came to 9 bases. The CDR3 covers 14 residues. CDR1 and CDR2 (germline): MGHRA, YSYEKL. The CDR3 reads CASSQAGGPYEQYF. The CDR3 DNA sequence: TGCGCCAGCAGCCAAGCGGGGGGCCCCTACGAGCAGTACTTC.

This sequence joins TRBV11-2 and TRBJ2-7; TRBD1 matches 7 bases. The CDR3 length is 12 residues. Germline V gives CDR1 SGHAT, CDR2 FQNNGV. V dropped 3 bases and J dropped 9; count of bases not matched to a gene: 5. The CDR3 region has the DNA TGTGCCAGCAGCTTCGAGGGGGCAGTGCAGTACTTC. Its translation is CASSFEGAVQYF.

The chain uses TRBV3-1 (or the pseudogene TRBV3-2) and TRBJ1-2; 8 bases are a match to TRBD1. Per the germline V gene, CDR1 is LGHDT and CDR2 is YNNKEL (reference sequence). Trimming took 6 bases from V and 8 from J; bases not matched to a gene: 8. The CDR3 loop spans 13 amino acids. The CDR3 nucleotides read TGTGCCAGCAGGACAGGGGAGTTCGGAGGCTACACCTTC. It is translated as CASRTGEFGGYTF.

V usage is TRBV7-2 and J usage is TRBJ1-2, with D possibly being TRBD1 (5 bases). Trimming removed 2 bases at V and 3 bases at J, with 7 bases between. There are 13 residues in the CDR3. Germline CDR1 is SGHTA and CDR2 is FQGNSA. CDR3 amino acids: CASSLRDYYGYTF. DNA for the CDR3: TGTGCCAGCAGCTTACGGGACTACTATGGCTACACCTTC.

The chain carries TRBV5-6 and TRBJ1-2; D call uncertain. The CDR3 runs 12 residues. Germline V gene data show CDR1 as SGHDT and CDR2 as YYEEEE. V was pared by 7 bases and J by 4 bases, with 11 bases between. As DNA, the CDR3 is TGTGCCAGCCAGGCGTTGGGCTATGGCTACACCTTC. It is translated as CASQALGYGYTF.